This T cell receptor (beta chain) was captured in a study of PD-1 blockade in classical Hodgkin lymphoma. Study-level information: Patients were administered nivolumab (3 mg/kg intravenously) every 2 weeks. Study results and caveats: Individuals initiating nivolumab under 1 year after ASCT were excluded. Those achieving complete response showed baseline diversity like newly diagnosed patients.

The time point was: cycle 4 day 1 (C4D1), after 5 to 7 weeks of nivolumab. Each patient's relapse followed autologous stem cell transplantation, and brentuximab vedotin exposure varied. Profiling relied on immunoSEQ multiplex PCR, and the TCRdb table lists in-frame clones only, not all of them. The table shows some 22,000 clones, with roughly 77% occurring only once. Of note for this clone: Antigen: not known.

Sequencing was performed on peripheral blood mononuclear cells (PBMCs), taken before the fourth cycle of nivolumab. This sequence was found in a human donor with classical Hodgkin lymphoma.

The CDR3 protein is CASSTGQNLVETQYF. The DNA of the CDR3 is TGCGCCAGCAGCACCGGACAGAACTTAGTGGAGACCCAGTACTTC. This rearrangement joins TRBV5-1 to TRBJ2-5, with a weak D call TRBD1 (6 bases). The germline CDR1 and CDR2 sequences are SGHRS and YFSETQ. The V end was cut by 4 bases, the J end by 5 bases, with 18 bases between. The CDR3 consists of 15 residues. The full variable domain, its missing parts supplied by reference TRBV5-1 and TRBJ2-5, is KAGVTQTPRYLIKTRGQQVTLSCSPISGHRSVSWYQQTPGQGLQFLFEYFSETQRNKGNFPGRFSGRQFSNSRSEMNVSTLELGDSALYLCASSTGQNLVETQYFGPGTRLLVL.